These 25 T cell receptor beta chains share one sample of origin, sequenced in a study of blood T cell repertoires in COVID-19. Some clones are missing from TCRdb's copy, which holds only in-frame ones; the method was immunoSEQ multiplex PCR. This table holds 380,000 or so clones, around 87% found once. Sequenced: PBMCs or T cells enriched from blood (not recorded which). These receptors were obtained from a man aged 25 to 45 who had recovered from COVID-19.

This rearrangement joins TRBV5-5 to TRBJ2-7; TRBD2 matches 7 bases. The CDR3 is made up of 16 amino acids. Germline assignment: CDR1 SGHKS and CDR2 YYEKEE (reference sequence). The ends lost 2 bases at V and 6 bases at J; junction bases unmatched: 14. CDR3 loop: CASSFLGTSGGIEQYF. CDR3 bases: TGTGCCAGCAGCTTTCTCGGAACCTCCGGGGGGATCGAGCAGTACTTC. The complete variable domain, with remaining parts taken from reference TRBV5-5 and TRBJ2-7, reads DAGVTQSPTHLIKTRGQQVTLRCSPISGHKSVSWYQQVLGQGPQFIFQYYEKEERGRGNFPDRFSARQFPNYSSELNVNALLLGDSALYLCASSFLGTSGGIEQYFGPGTRLTVT.

This chain links TRBV27 with TRBJ2-1, with 8 bases aligning to TRBD2. V lost 0 bases, J lost 9 bases, and 10 bases stayed unmatched. CDR3 length equals 16 residues. Germline V gives CDR1 MNHEY, CDR2 SMNVEV (reference sequence). CDR3: CASSLSGAGGLTEQFF. The CDR3 nucleotides read TGTGCCAGCAGTTTATCTGGCGCGGGGGGACTAACTGAGCAGTTCTTC.

J is TRBJ1-5 and V is TRBV5-8, with D perhaps TRBD1 (5 bases). The V gene's germline CDR1 is SGHTS and CDR2 YDEGEE. V was shortened by 0 bases and J by 4 bases, with 11 bases between the two germline ends. The CDR3 spans 15 residues. DNA of the CDR3: TGTGCCAGCAGCTTGGCGCAGGAGGGGAATCAGCCCCAGCATTTT. Translation: CASSLAQEGNQPQHF.

In nucleotides, the CDR3 is TGTGCCAGCAGCTTAGGACAGGCGACCTATGGCTACACCTTC. This sequence encodes CASSLGQATYGYTF. The rearrangement joins TRBV7-8 to TRBJ1-2; D may be TRBD1 (6 bases). Germline V gives CDR1 SGHVS, CDR2 FQNEAQ. Trimming shortened V by 1 base and J by 4 bases, and 10 bases separated the two germline ends. The CDR3 runs 14 residues.

CDR3 sequence: CAIRKDSNQPQHF. The CDR3 bases are TGTGCCATCAGGAAAGACAGTAATCAGCCCCAGCATTTT. The genes are TRBV10-3 and TRBJ1-5; weak D call: TRBD1 (5 bases). There are 13 residues in the CDR3. V shed 6 bases and J shed 4 bases, with 10 bases lying between them. The V gene's germline CDR1 is ENHRY and CDR2 SYGVKD.

The chain couples TRBV5-1 to TRBJ1-2; 8 bases agree with TRBD1. Trimming removed 2 bases from V and 8 bases from J; junction bases left unmatched: 5. Germline CDR1 SGHRS, CDR2 YFSETQ. CDR3 length equals 13 residues. CDR3 DNA: TGCGCCAGCAGCTTCCAGGGGGCGGAAGGCTACACCTTC. This sequence encodes CASSFQGAEGYTF.

V gene TRBV11-2 combines with J gene TRBJ2-3; weak D call: TRBD2 (6 bases). Germline lookup yields CDR1 SGHAT and CDR2 FQNNGV. The CDR3 has 14 residues. Trimming removed 7 bases at V and 5 bases at J, with 16 bases between. The CDR3 DNA sequence: TGTGCCAGCAACCCCGCGGGTAGCGGAGATACGCAGTATTTT. Amino acids: CASNPAGSGDTQYF.

The chain carries TRBV3-1 (or the pseudogene TRBV3-2) and TRBJ2-4, with D possibly matching TRBD1 (5 bases). Germline CDR1 and CDR2: LGHDT and YNNKEL (reference sequence). This CDR3 comprises 12 residues. Trimming stripped 0 bases from V and 11 bases from J, with 8 bases between. The CDR3 DNA reads as TGTGCCAGCAGCCAAGATCCAGGGTTTCAGTACTTC. It specifies CASSQDPGFQYF.

The chain recombines TRBV5-1 with TRBJ1-4, with D possibly matching TRBD1 (6 bases). The CDR3 is made up of 15 amino acids. The V end was cut by 4 bases, the J end by 8 bases, with 18 bases between. In germline, CDR1 is SGHRS, CDR2 YFSETQ. In DNA, the CDR3 is TGCGCCAGCAGCCCCGGACAGCATGGGAAGGAAAAACTGTTTTTT. Protein sequence: CASSPGQHGKEKLFF.

The chain combines TRBV6-5 with TRBJ2-7, with D maybe TRBD1 (6 bases). V lost 5 bases and J 0 bases, leaving 14 bases between the germline ends. CDR3 size: 15 residues. CDR1 MNHEY and CDR2 SVGAGI come from the germline V gene. DNA for the CDR3: TGTGCCAGCAGTCAGGACAGACCCAGCTCCTACGAGCAGTACTTC. This codes for CASSQDRPSSYEQYF.

The V call is TRBV11-2, the J call TRBJ1-1; maybe TRBD1 (5 bases). Germline-derived CDR1 and CDR2 are SGHAT and FQNNGV. Trimming removed 5 bases from V and 10 bases from J, with 11 bases in between. The CDR3 sequence is 11 residues long. The CDR3 sequence is CASSPSRGAFF. CDR3 nucleotide sequence: TGTGCCAGCAGCCCGAGTAGGGGAGCTTTCTTT.

This clone was counted a single time. The rearrangement links TRBV3-1 (or the pseudogene TRBV3-2) to TRBJ1-2, with a tentative D call TRBD1 (6 bases). V lost 3 bases and J lost 1, with 9 bases in between. Germline CDR1 LGHDT, CDR2 YNNKEL (reference sequence). The CDR3 is 14 residues long. CDR3 protein: CASSQAGDNYGYTF. CDR3 bases: TGTGCCAGCAGCCAGGCAGGGGATAACTATGGCTACACCTTC.

The chain has TRBV7-2 and TRBJ2-1; 10 bases agree with TRBD2. Germline V gene sequence: CDR1 SGHTA, CDR2 FQGNSA. The CDR3 consists of 14 residues. After removal of 3 bases from V and 7 bases from J, the junction contained 3 bases not matched to a gene. The DNA of the CDR3 is TGTGCCAGCAGCTTCACTAGCGGGGCGAATGAGCAGTTCTTC. Translation: CASSFTSGANEQFF.

The chain carries TRBV7-2 and TRBJ1-3; no reliable D call. The V gene lost 3 bases and the J gene lost 1 base, with 7 bases spanning the gap. The CDR3 is 14 residues long. From germline, CDR1 is SGHTA and CDR2 FQGNSA. The CDR3: CASSFPGSGNTIYF. The CDR3 DNA follows: TGTGCCAGCAGCTTTCCCGGGTCTGGAAACACCATATATTTT.

Comment on this clone: Other nucleotide sequences from this sample produce the same CDR3. This sequence joins TRBV18 and TRBJ1-5, with D possibly being TRBD1 (5 bases). V was cut by 3 bases and J by 5 bases, with 8 bases left in between. Germline-derived CDR1 and CDR2 are KGHSH and LQKENI. There are 13 residues in the CDR3. This chain's CDR3 is CASSPGQDQPQHF. The CDR3 DNA follows: TGTGCCAGCTCACCGGGGCAGGATCAGCCCCAGCATTTT.

This clone came up a few times. Other DNA sequences of this sample code for an identical CDR3. The chain carries TRBV30 and TRBJ2-5; TRBD2 matches 7 bases. This CDR3 is 12 amino acids long. After removal of 0 bases from V and 5 bases from J, the junction contained 0 bases not matched to a gene. Looked up from germline, CDR1 is GTSNPN and CDR2 is SVGIG (reference sequence). The CDR3 DNA reads as TGTGCCTGGAGTGTGGGGGGGGAGACCCAGTACTTC. Residues: CAWSVGGETQYF.

V gene TRBV5-1 combines with J gene TRBJ1-1; D might be TRBD1 (5 bases). V was shortened by 6 bases and J by 4 bases, with 13 bases between the two germline ends. The CDR3 loop spans 13 amino acids. In germline, CDR1 is SGHRS, CDR2 YFSETQ. The CDR3: CASTLGGSTEAFF. The CDR3 DNA is TGCGCCAGCACCCTGGGGGGGAGCACTGAAGCTTTCTTT.

The chain recombines TRBV19 with TRBJ2-3; possibly TRBD2 for D (6 bases). The V end was cut by 2 bases, the J end by 2 bases, with 8 bases between. Germline assignment: CDR1 LNHDA and CDR2 SQIVND (reference sequence). The CDR3 totals 14 residues. The CDR3 DNA reads TGTGCCAGTAGTATAACGGGGGACACAGATACGCAGTATTTT. Its translation is CASSITGDTDTQYF.

The gene calls are TRBV7-8 and TRBJ2-3, with no clear D. The V and J ends lost 5 bases and 8 bases respectively, with 14 bases between them. The CDR3 is 13 residues long. Germline CDR1 SGHVS, CDR2 FQNEAQ. This chain's CDR3 is CASSPDKFGTQYF. CDR3 coding DNA: TGTGCCAGCAGCCCCGATAAGTTCGGTACGCAGTATTTT.

V usage is TRBV5-1 and J usage is TRBJ2-1; TRBD2 agrees at 10 bases. The V gene end was trimmed by 3 bases and the J gene end by 5 bases; junction bases not matched to a gene: 8. The germline CDR1 and CDR2 sequences are SGHRS and YFSETQ. The CDR3 length is 16 residues. CDR3 sequence: CASSSPTSGANNEQFF. CDR3 DNA sequence: TGCGCCAGCAGCTCACCAACTAGCGGGGCAAACAATGAGCAGTTCTTC. Combining the CDR3 with reference TRBV5-1 and TRBJ2-1 gives the whole variable domain KAGVTQTPRYLIKTRGQQVTLSCSPISGHRSVSWYQQTPGQGLQFLFEYFSETQRNKGNFPGRFSGRQFSNSRSEMNVSTLELGDSALYLCASSSPTSGANNEQFFGPGTRLTVL.

This chain connects TRBV11-1 to TRBJ2-1; tentative D call: TRBD1 (7 bases). CDR3 size: 15 residues. The germline V gene has CDR1 SGHAT and CDR2 FQDESV (reference sequence). The V end was cut by 1 base, the J end by 3 bases, with 10 bases between. In DNA form, the CDR3 reads TGTGCCAGCAGCTTAGGCAGGGGGGTCTACAATGAGCAGTTCTTC. Its translation: CASSLGRGVYNEQFF.

The chain has TRBV19 and TRBJ1-2, with 9 bases fitting TRBD1. Trimming removed 5 bases from V and 9 bases from J; junction bases left unmatched: 4. Per the germline V gene, CDR1 is LNHDA and CDR2 is SQIVND (reference sequence). The CDR3 length is 12 residues. CDR3 bases: TGTGCCAGTAGTGGGGACAGGGAGAGCTACACCTTC. Translating it yields CASSGDRESYTF.

This chain connects TRBV25-1 to TRBJ1-2; D not resolved. The CDR3 extends over 14 amino acids. The V end lost 5 bases, the J end lost 3 bases, and 13 bases lay between the germline ends. The germline CDR1 and CDR2 sequences are MGHDK and SYGVNS. This CDR3 is CASSHGSADYGYTF. In nucleotides, the CDR3 is TGTGCCAGCAGTCACGGTAGCGCAGACTATGGCTACACCTTC.

The chain couples TRBV30 to TRBJ1-5; D might be TRBD1 (5 bases). This CDR3 comprises 13 residues. The ends were cut back, 2 bases at V and 6 bases at J, with 11 bases in the middle. The germline CDR1 and CDR2 sequences are GTSNPN and SVGIG (reference sequence). CDR3 sequence (DNA): TGTGCCTGGAGTAAGACAGCTGGTCAGCCCCAGCATTTT. This translates into CAWSKTAGQPQHF.

The chain uses TRBV7-8 and TRBJ1-2, with TRBD1 matching over 9 bases. The junction had 8 bases not matched to a gene; V was cut back by 5 bases and J by 4 bases. The CDR3 runs to 15 residues. Germline V gene data show CDR1 as SGHVS and CDR2 as FQNEAQ. The DNA of the CDR3 is TGTGCCAGCAGCGCGAGGACAGGGGATACCTATGGCTACACCTTC. It specifies CASSARTGDTYGYTF. The full variable domain, with the rest looked up from reference TRBV7-8 and TRBJ1-2, is GAGVSQSPRYKVAKRGQDVALRCDPISGHVSLFWYQQALGQGPEFLTYFQNEAQLDKSGLPSDRFFAERPEGSVSTLKIQRTQQEDSAVYLCASSARTGDTYGYTFGSGTRLTVV.